The 11 T cell receptor beta chains in this list originate from one sample, sequenced in a study of CD8 T cells in ankylosing spondylitis. Whole-study findings and limits: For ankylosing spondylitis blood, a TCR beta motif of about 8 highly homologous variants appeared characteristic.

No antigens are known for them. TCRdb itself ran the 5' RACE reads through MiXCR, one entry per CDR3 protein. Among some 840,000 distinct CDR3 sequences listed, approximately 12% were seen once. The material sequenced was blood, either unsorted or a sorted T cell fraction (not recorded which). The receptors stem from a male donor with ankylosing spondylitis.

Ten or more counts support this clonotype. The chain combines TRBV20-1 with TRBJ1-5; D call uncertain. The CDR3 contains 12 residues. Germline CDR1 reads DFQATT; CDR2 reads SNEGSKA (reference sequence). With 3 bases removed from V and 8 bases from J, the gap between germline ends came to 11 bases. CDR3 in DNA: TGCAGTGCTAGTCCATATGGGAAGCCCCAGCATTTT. Amino acid sequence: CSASPYGKPQHF.

This clonotype has more than one count but fewer than ten. J is TRBJ2-2 and V is TRBV20-1; D is perhaps TRBD2 (5 bases). The V end lost 6 bases, the J end lost 4 bases, and 15 bases lay between the germline ends. Germline V lookup: CDR1 DFQATT, CDR2 SNEGSKA (reference sequence). The CDR3 has 14 residues. The CDR3 sequence is CSAPGYLATGELFF. In DNA form, the CDR3 reads TGCAGTGCCCCGGGGTATCTTGCCACCGGGGAGCTGTTTTTT.

The table lists this clonotype with a few counts. The CDR3 protein is CASSSMLGSPLHF. The CDR3 nucleotides read TGTGCCAGCAGCTCAATGTTAGGATCACCCCTCCACTTT. This chain joins TRBV7-2 and TRBJ1-6; D is unclear. This CDR3 region has 13 residues. In germline, CDR1 is SGHTA, CDR2 FQGNSA. V was shortened by 4 bases and J by 10 bases, with 11 bases between the two germline ends. Together with reference TRBV7-2 and TRBJ1-6, the CDR3 gives the full variable domain: GAGVSQSPSNKVTEKGKDVELRCDPISGHTALYWYRQSLGQGLEFLIYFQGNSAPDKSGLPSDRFSAERTGGSVSTLTIQRTQQEDSAVYLCASSSMLGSPLHFGNGTRLTVT.

The chain employs TRBV27 and TRBJ2-1, with 7 positions matching TRBD2. CDR3 size: 14 residues. V lost 5 bases, J lost 8 bases, and 9 bases stayed unmatched. Germline V gene data show CDR1 as MNHEY and CDR2 as SMNVEV (reference sequence). The CDR3 bases are TGTGCCAGCAGTCAACCCCGTGGGGGGGATGAGCAGTTCTTC. Its protein product is CASSQPRGGDEQFF.

The chain has TRBV13 and TRBJ1-3, with D unresolved. Trimming pared 8 bases from V and 4 bases from J, leaving 15 bases between. This CDR3 has 14 residues. Looked up from germline, CDR1 is PRHDT and CDR2 is FYEKMQ (reference sequence). The DNA for the CDR3 is TGTGCCAGCCGGAAGGCACTAGGAGGAAACACCATATATTTT. Its translation: CASRKALGGNTIYF.

This clonotype has a count of ten or more. J is TRBJ1-2 and V is TRBV5-1; D ambiguous. The CDR3 covers 13 residues. Germline values: CDR1 SGHRS, CDR2 YFSETQ. V was shortened by 0 bases and J by 7 bases, with 10 bases between the two germline ends. The CDR3 loop is CASSLEQVGGYTF. The CDR3 nucleotides read TGCGCCAGCAGCTTGGAGCAGGTCGGTGGCTACACCTTC.

A word on this clonotype: A much larger clone lies one base from this, so it may be a read error. V and J are TRBV5-1 and TRBJ2-5; a weak D match, TRBD2 (6 bases). The CDR3 runs 12 residues. CDR1 and CDR2 from the germline V gene are SGHRS and YFSETQ. Trimming shortened V by 4 bases and J by 7 bases, and 11 bases separated the two germline ends. The CDR3 sequence is CASSPIGGTQYF. The CDR3 coding sequence is TGCGCCAGCAGCCCGATCGGGGGGACCCAGTACTTC. The full variable domain, with the rest looked up from reference TRBV5-1 and TRBJ2-5, is KAGVTQTPRYLIKTRGQQVTLSCSPISGHRSVSWYQQTPGQGLQFLFEYFSETQRNKGNFPGRFSGRQFSNSRSEMNVSTLELGDSALYLCASSPIGGTQYFGPGTRLLVL.

This clonotype occurred a few times. V usage is TRBV20-1 and J usage is TRBJ2-2; D ambiguous. V lost 4 bases, J lost 1 base, and 7 bases lay in between. The CDR3 covers 13 residues. Germline loops: CDR1 DFQATT, CDR2 SNEGSKA (reference sequence). This CDR3 reads CSATTQNTGELFF. The CDR3 DNA is TGCAGTGCTACTACACAGAACACCGGGGAGCTGTTTTTT.

This clonotype appeared a few times. The V gene is TRBV10-3, the J gene TRBJ2-4; the match to TRBD1 covers 8 bases. Unmatched junction bases numbered 6, after V lost 0 bases and J lost 2 bases. The germline CDR1 and CDR2 sequences are ENHRY and SYGVKD. The CDR3 is 17 amino acids. In DNA, the CDR3 is TGTGCCATCAGTGAGTCGTCGAACAGGGGGTCCAAAAACATTCAGTACTTC. Translated: CAISESSNRGSKNIQYF.

This clonotype was counted only a few times. The V call is TRBV7-2, the J call TRBJ2-5; 9 nucleotides align to TRBD1. Germline V lookup: CDR1 SGHTA, CDR2 FQGNSA. V dropped 5 bases and J dropped 5; count of bases not matched to a gene: 12. The CDR3 consists of 16 residues. The DNA for the CDR3 is TGTGCCAGCAGCAAACCGGGACAGGGACGTTGGGAGACCCAGTACTTC. Protein: CASSKPGQGRWETQYF.

This clonotype was picked up a small number of times. This chain joins TRBV5-4 and TRBJ2-7, with D perhaps TRBD2 (6 bases). CDR3 length: 18 residues. Trimming took 4 bases from V and 3 from J, leaving 26 bases between them. The germline V gene encodes CDR1 SGHNT and CDR2 YYREEE (reference sequence). CDR3 in DNA: TGTGCCAGCAGCCGGAGGAGGGTTCAACGGTTTTCCAGCTACGAGCAGTACTTC. Residues: CASSRRRVQRFSSYEQYF.